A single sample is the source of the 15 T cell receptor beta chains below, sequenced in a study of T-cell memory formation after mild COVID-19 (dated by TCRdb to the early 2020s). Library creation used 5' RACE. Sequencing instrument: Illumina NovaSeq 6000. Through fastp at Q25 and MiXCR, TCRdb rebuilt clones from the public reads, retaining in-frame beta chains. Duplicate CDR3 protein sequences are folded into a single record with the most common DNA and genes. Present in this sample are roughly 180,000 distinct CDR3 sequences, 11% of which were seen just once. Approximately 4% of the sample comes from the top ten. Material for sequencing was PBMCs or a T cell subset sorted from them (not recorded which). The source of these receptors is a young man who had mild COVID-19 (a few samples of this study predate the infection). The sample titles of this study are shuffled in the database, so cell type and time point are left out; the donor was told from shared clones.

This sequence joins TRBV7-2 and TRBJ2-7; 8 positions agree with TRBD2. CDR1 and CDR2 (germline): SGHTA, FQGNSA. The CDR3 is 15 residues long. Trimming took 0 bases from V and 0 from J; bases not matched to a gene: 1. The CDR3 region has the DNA TGTGCCAGCAGCTTAGCAGCGGGGGTCTCCTACGAGCAGTACTTC. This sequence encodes CASSLAAGVSYEQYF.

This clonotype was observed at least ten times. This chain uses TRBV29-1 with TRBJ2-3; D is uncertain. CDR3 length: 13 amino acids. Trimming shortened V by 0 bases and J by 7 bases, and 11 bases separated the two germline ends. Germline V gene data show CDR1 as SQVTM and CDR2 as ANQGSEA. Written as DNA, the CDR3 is TGCAGCGTTGAAGACCTAACTGGTTATACGCAGTATTTT. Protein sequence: CSVEDLTGYTQYF.

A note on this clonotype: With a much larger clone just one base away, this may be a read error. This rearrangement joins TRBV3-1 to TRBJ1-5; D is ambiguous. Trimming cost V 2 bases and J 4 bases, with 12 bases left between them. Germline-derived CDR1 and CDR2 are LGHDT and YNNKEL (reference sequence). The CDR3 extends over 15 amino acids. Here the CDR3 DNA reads TGTGCCAGCAGCCAACACGGCCACAGAAATCAGCCCCAGCATTTT. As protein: CASSQHGHRNQPQHF.

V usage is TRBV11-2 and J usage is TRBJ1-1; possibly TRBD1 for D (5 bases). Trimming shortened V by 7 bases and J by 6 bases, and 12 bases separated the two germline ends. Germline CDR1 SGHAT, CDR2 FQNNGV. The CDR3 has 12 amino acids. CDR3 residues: CASTIRQSEAFF. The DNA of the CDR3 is TGTGCCAGCACCATCCGACAGTCTGAAGCTTTCTTT. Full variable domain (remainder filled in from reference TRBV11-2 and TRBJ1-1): EAGVAQSPRYKIIEKRQSVAFWCNPISGHATLYWYQQILGQGPKLLIQFQNNGVVDDSQLPKDRFSAERLKGVDSTLKIQPAKLEDSAVYLCASTIRQSEAFFGQGTRLTVV.

CDR3 nucleotide sequence: TGTGCCAGCAGCCAGATGACGGGCAATCAGCCCCAGCATTTT. Translating gives CASSQMTGNQPQHF. This chain joins TRBV3-1 and TRBJ1-5; D is uncertain. This CDR3 region has 14 residues. Trimming removed 3 bases at V and 2 bases at J, with 8 bases between. Germline CDR1 is LGHDT and CDR2 is YNNKEL (reference sequence).

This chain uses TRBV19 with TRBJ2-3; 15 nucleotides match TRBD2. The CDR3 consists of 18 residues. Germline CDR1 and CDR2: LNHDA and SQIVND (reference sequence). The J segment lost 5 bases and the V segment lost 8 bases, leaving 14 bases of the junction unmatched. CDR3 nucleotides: TGTGCCAGTTCCCCCCCCCGGACTAGCGGGGGGGAGGGAGATACGCAGTATTTT. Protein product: CASSPPRTSGGEGDTQYF.

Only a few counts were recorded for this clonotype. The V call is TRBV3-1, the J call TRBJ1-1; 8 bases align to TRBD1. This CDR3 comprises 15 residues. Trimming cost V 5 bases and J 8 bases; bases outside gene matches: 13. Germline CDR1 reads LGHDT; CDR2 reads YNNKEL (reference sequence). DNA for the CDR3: TGTGCCAGCAGCTCCCAGCCGCAGGGGGCTAGAGAAGCTTTCTTT. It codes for CASSSQPQGAREAFF.

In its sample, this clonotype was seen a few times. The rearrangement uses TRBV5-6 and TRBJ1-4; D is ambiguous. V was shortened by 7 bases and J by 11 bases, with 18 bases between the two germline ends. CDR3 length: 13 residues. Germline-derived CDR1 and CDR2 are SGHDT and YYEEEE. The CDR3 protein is CASFRIGAGKLFF. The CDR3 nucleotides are TGTGCCAGCTTCAGGATCGGCGCCGGGAAACTGTTTTTT.

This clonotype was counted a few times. CDR3 protein: CASSRGIGNTEAFF. CDR3 in DNA: TGCGCCAGCAGTCGGGGTATAGGGAACACTGAAGCTTTCTTT. J is TRBJ1-1 and V is TRBV5-1; D remains unclear. Germline V gene data show CDR1 as SGHRS and CDR2 as YFSETQ. This CDR3 region has 14 residues. The germline V and J ends were trimmed by 5 bases and 1 base, with 12 bases remaining between them.

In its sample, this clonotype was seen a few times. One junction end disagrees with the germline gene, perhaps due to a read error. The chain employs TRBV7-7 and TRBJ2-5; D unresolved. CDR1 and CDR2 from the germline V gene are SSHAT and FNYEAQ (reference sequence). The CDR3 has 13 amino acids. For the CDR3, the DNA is TGTGCTAGCAGCTTAGGGAACAGAGAGCACCAGTACTTC. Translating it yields CASSLGNREHQYF.

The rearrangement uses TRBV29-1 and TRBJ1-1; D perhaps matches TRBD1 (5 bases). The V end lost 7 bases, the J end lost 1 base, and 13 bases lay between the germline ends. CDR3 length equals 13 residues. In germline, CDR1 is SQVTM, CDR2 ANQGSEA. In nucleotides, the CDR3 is TGCAGCGCCTCAGGGACGTCGAACACTGAAGCTTTCTTT. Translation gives CSASGTSNTEAFF.

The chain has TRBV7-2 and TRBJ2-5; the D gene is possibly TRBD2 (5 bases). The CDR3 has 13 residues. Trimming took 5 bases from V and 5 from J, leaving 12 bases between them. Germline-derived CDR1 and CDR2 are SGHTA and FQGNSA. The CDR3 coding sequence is TGTGCCAGCAGCCCCCCCTCGGGGGAGACCCAGTACTTC. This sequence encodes CASSPPSGETQYF. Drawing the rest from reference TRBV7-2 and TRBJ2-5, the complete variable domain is GAGVSQSPSNKVTEKGKDVELRCDPISGHTALYWYRQSLGQGLEFLIYFQGNSAPDKSGLPSDRFSAERTGGSVSTLTIQRTQQEDSAVYLCASSPPSGETQYFGPGTRLLVL.

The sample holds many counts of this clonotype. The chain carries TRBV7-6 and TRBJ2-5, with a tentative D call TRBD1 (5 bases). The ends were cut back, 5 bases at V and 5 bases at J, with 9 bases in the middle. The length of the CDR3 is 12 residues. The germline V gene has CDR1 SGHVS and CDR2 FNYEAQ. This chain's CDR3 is CASSQGPETQYF. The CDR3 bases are TGTGCCAGCAGCCAGGGCCCGGAGACCCAGTACTTC.

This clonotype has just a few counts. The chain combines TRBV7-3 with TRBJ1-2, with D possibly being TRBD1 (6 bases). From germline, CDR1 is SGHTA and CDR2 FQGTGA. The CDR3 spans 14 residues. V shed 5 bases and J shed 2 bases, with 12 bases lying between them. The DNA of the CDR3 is TGTGCCAGCAGCAGGGACGGACAGAACTATGGCTACACCTTC. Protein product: CASSRDGQNYGYTF.

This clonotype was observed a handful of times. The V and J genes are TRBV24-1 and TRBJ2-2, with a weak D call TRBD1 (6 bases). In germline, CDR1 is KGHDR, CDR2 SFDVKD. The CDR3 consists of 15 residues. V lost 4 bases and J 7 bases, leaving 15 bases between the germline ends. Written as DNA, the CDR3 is TGTGCCACCAGTGACCAGAACAGGGCGGACGGGGAGCTGTTTTTT. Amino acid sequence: CATSDQNRADGELFF.